Listed below are T cell receptor beta chains from one sample, sequenced in a study of vaccination and CD4 T cells after COVID-19. TCRdb processed the PCR reads anew with MiXCR; each CDR3 protein has one entry. The sample yields roughly 11,000 distinct CDR3 sequences, 53% seen once. These TCRs' antigens remain unknown. Sequenced: CD4+ T cells from blood, cultured in vitro. These receptors came from a human donor who had recovered from COVID-19. Each CDR3 is given with its conserved first and last residue. The order of the fields is J gene, CDR3 length, V gene, CDR3 protein.

j_call: TRBJ1-6
cdr3_length: 15
v_call: TRBV30
cdr3_aa: CAWSGQSSYNSPLHF

j_call: TRBJ2-2
cdr3_length: 14
v_call: TRBV12-3/TRBV12-4
cdr3_aa: CASSRDSNTGELFF

j_call: TRBJ2-7
cdr3_length: 13
v_call: TRBV7-3
cdr3_aa: CASSSKGGHEQYF

j_call: TRBJ1-1
cdr3_length: 15
v_call: TRBV19
cdr3_aa: CASSIRAGENTEAFF

j_call: TRBJ2-1
cdr3_length: 13
v_call: TRBV4-1
cdr3_aa: CASSQGQGWEQFF

j_call: TRBJ1-4
cdr3_length: 15
v_call: TRBV7-9
cdr3_aa: CASSLTGTGNEKLFF

j_call: TRBJ2-7
cdr3_length: 15
v_call: TRBV11-2
cdr3_aa: CASSLERTGTYEQYF

j_call: TRBJ2-5
cdr3_length: 15
v_call: TRBV27
cdr3_aa: CASSPTLNHKETQYF

j_call: TRBJ2-5
cdr3_length: 10
v_call: TRBV20-1
cdr3_aa: CSASPGAQYF

j_call: TRBJ2-3
cdr3_length: 15
v_call: TRBV6-1
cdr3_aa: CASSGAGGSRDTQYF

j_call: TRBJ1-1
cdr3_length: 16
v_call: TRBV5-1
cdr3_aa: CASSSMGQRGNTEAFF

j_call: TRBJ2-3
cdr3_length: 13
v_call: TRBV6-4
cdr3_aa: CASSDGGTDTQYF

j_call: TRBJ1-2
cdr3_length: 13
v_call: TRBV11-2
cdr3_aa: CASSPGRSRGYTF

j_call: TRBJ1-1
cdr3_length: 14
v_call: TRBV28
cdr3_aa: CASSNRVVNTEAFF

j_call: TRBJ2-3
cdr3_length: 16
v_call: TRBV4-1
cdr3_aa: CASSQGREGLGDTQYF

j_call: TRBJ2-2
cdr3_length: 15
v_call: TRBV5-1
cdr3_aa: CASSSGQPNTGELFF

j_call: TRBJ2-1
cdr3_length: 16
v_call: TRBV24-1
cdr3_aa: CATSDPGTGNDNEQFF

j_call: TRBJ1-1
cdr3_length: 15
v_call: TRBV7-9
cdr3_aa: CASSLRQGMNTEAFF

j_call: TRBJ1-2
cdr3_length: 13
v_call: TRBV7-2
cdr3_aa: CASSLRVEVGYTF

j_call: TRBJ1-5
cdr3_length: 12
v_call: TRBV19
cdr3_aa: CASSLTGVPQHF

j_call: TRBJ1-5
cdr3_length: 14
v_call: TRBV6-1
cdr3_aa: CASSEIRGGQPQHF

j_call: TRBJ1-2
cdr3_length: 14
v_call: TRBV27
cdr3_aa: CASSSFEGHYGYTF

j_call: TRBJ2-3
cdr3_length: 15
v_call: TRBV7-2
cdr3_aa: CASSSGLAGADTQYF

j_call: TRBJ1-1
cdr3_length: 16
v_call: TRBV12-3/TRBV12-4
cdr3_aa: CASSLKEWWETGEAFF

j_call: TRBJ2-5
cdr3_length: 11
v_call: TRBV6-2/TRBV6-3
cdr3_aa: CASSSWETQYF

j_call: TRBJ2-3
cdr3_length: 17
v_call: TRBV2
cdr3_aa: CASSTQNGTGYIDTQYF

j_call: TRBJ1-2
cdr3_length: 18
v_call: TRBV23-1
cdr3_aa: CASSQEAGASAQNYGYTF

j_call: TRBJ1-5
cdr3_length: 14
v_call: TRBV20-1
cdr3_aa: CSARGMDWGQPQHF

j_call: TRBJ1-2
cdr3_length: 11
v_call: TRBV12-3/TRBV12-4
cdr3_aa: CASSQEEGYTF

j_call: TRBJ1-6
cdr3_length: 17
v_call: TRBV28
cdr3_aa: CASSPTTGTGTNSPLHF